This T cell receptor beta chain was recovered during a study of shared clonotypes between healthy human individuals. Findings and caveats of the study: Memory subsets generally showed smaller estimated richness than naive subsets did.

Trimming took 6 bases from V and 2 from J, leaving 8 bases between them. The V gene's germline CDR1 is SNHLY and CDR2 FYNNEI. There are 12 residues in the CDR3. Generated by immunoSEQ multiplex PCR, the TCRdb table keeps only in-frame clones and is missing some. The data contain some 2.1 million clones, roughly 95% of them singletons. With regard to this clone: The antigen is not known.

CD45RO-negative, CCR7-positively selected cells formed the naive CD8 fraction, excluding terminally differentiated effector memory CD45RA+ cells. The TCR sequence derives from a man between 18 and 35 years old in good health. Some clones in this sample may be carry-over from other donors' samples. The V and J genes are TRBV2 and TRBJ2-7; no reliable D call. Material for sequencing was naive CD8+ T cells from PBMCs. The CDR3 loop is CASRGSTYEQYF. As DNA, the CDR3 is TGTGCCAGCAGGGGCTCGACCTACGAGCAGTACTTC.